This TCR beta chain was identified during a study of PD-1 blockade in classical Hodgkin lymphoma. Whole-study findings and limits: Relative to healthy donors, newly diagnosed patients reportedly had lower baseline TCR diversity, which was reported as lower still in relapsed/refractory patients. Those achieving complete response showed baseline diversity like newly diagnosed patients.

For this clone: The antigen remains unidentified.

Autologous stem cell transplantation was followed by relapse in every patient, and brentuximab vedotin exposure varied. Generated by immunoSEQ multiplex PCR, the TCRdb table keeps only in-frame clones and is missing some. This sample has 14,000 to 15,000 clones; around 80% occur once, and the top ten carry about 23%. This receptor was taken from a human donor with classical Hodgkin lymphoma. This material consisted of peripheral blood mononuclear cells (PBMCs), taken before the second cycle of nivolumab.

The CDR3 nucleotides are TGCGCCAGCAGCTCGGGACCGTCGAACACTGAAGCTTTCTTT. This gives the protein CASSSGPSNTEAFF. The rearrangement links TRBV5-1 to TRBJ1-1; D is perhaps TRBD1 (5 bases). The CDR3 spans 14 residues. The germline CDR1 and CDR2 sequences are SGHRS and YFSETQ. Trimming shortened V by 3 bases and J by 1 base, and 10 bases separated the two germline ends.